The rows below give T cell receptor beta chains drawn from one sample of a study of blood T cell repertoires in COVID-19. TCRdb keeps only in-frame clones here, not all; method: immunoSEQ multiplex PCR. This sample carries about 170,000 clones, around nine tenths of them seen once, and the ten largest clones take about 2.6%. The sample taken for sequencing was peripheral blood. Every receptor here comes from a woman of 80 years or more with COVID-19, enrolled during active disease. Each CDR3 is given with its conserved first and last residue. The D gene is left open where the match is weak.

-	TRBJ2-1	TRBV7-3	CASSLKAGIGEQFF
TRBD1	TRBJ1-6	TRBV5-4	CASSLEGTGDSPLHF
TRBD2	TRBJ2-7	TRBV7-2	CASSQSGRGYEQYF
-	TRBJ1-3	TRBV15	CATSRDRGQGNTIYF
-	TRBJ2-1	TRBV19	CASSIANLYNEQFF
-	TRBJ1-5	TRBV27	CASSLFGGVSNQPQHF
TRBD2	TRBJ2-7	TRBV27	CASSLLAGHEQYF
TRBD1	TRBJ2-7	TRBV11-2	CASSSSGTVSREQYF
TRBD1	TRBJ1-2	TRBV28	CASRKGTGDGGYTF
-	TRBJ1-5	TRBV3-1/TRBV3-2	CASSQGQIDQPQHF
-	TRBJ1-3	TRBV27	CASSKTSSGNTIYF